Listed below are T cell receptor beta chains from one sample, sequenced in a study of identifying expanded T cells in peripheral blood. Repertoires were generated with immunoSEQ multiplex PCR, while TCRdb's copy carries only in-frame clones and drops some. The data hold approximately 83,000 clones, with around 84% observed a single time. Material: blood. These receptors were taken from a person aged 18 to 75 in good health. The CDR3 runs from the conserved cysteine through the conserved F or W. A D gene is named only where the DNA matches it firmly. Clone sizes are given selectively: once, few, many, or a class where the clone is expanded.

abundance,d_gene,j_gene,v_gene,CDR3nt,CDR3aa
-,TRBD1,TRBJ2-1,TRBV7-9,TGTGCCAGCAGCTTATCCTTGACAGGGGGCCCCTACAATGAGCAGTTCTTC,CASSLSLTGGPYNEQFF
few,-,TRBJ1-5,TRBV7-2,TGTGCCAGCAGCCCTGTGCGGGGGGCCAATCAGCCCCAGCATTTT,CASSPVRGANQPQHF
-,-,TRBJ2-7,TRBV18,TGTGCCAGCTCACCAGGGGCCAAAACGGGATCCTACGAGCAGTACTTC,CASSPGAKTGSYEQYF
-,TRBD1,TRBJ2-7,TRBV11-2,TGTGCCAGCAGAATGTTGACAGGGGGACCCTACGAGCAGTACTTC,CASRMLTGGPYEQYF
few,TRBD1,TRBJ1-6,TRBV5-1,TGCGCCAGCAGTCCCAAGGGGACAGGGGTTTCACCCCTCCACTTT,CASSPKGTGVSPLHF
-,-,TRBJ2-1,TRBV27,TGTGCCAGCAGTTTTGGGCTCCCTAATGAGCAGTTCTTC,CASSFGLPNEQFF
-,-,TRBJ1-1,TRBV6-5,TGTGCCAGCAGTTACGGGGGAACTGAAGCTTTCTTT,CASSYGGTEAFF
-,TRBD1,TRBJ1-2,TRBV18,TGTGCCAGCTCCCCCTCCGTGGACAGGAACTATGGCTACACCTTC,CASSPSVDRNYGYTF
-,-,TRBJ1-1,TRBV6-6,TGTGCCAGCAGTTACGGAAGGTCCCTGAACACTGAAGCTTTCTTT,CASSYGRSLNTEAFF
-,-,TRBJ1-1,TRBV2,TGTGCCAGCAGTGAAGTAGGGTCAGGGGCTGAAGCTTTCTTT,CASSEVGSGAEAFF
many,-,TRBJ1-6,TRBV7-9,TGTGCCAGCAGTGAATCGGGACAATCCTTTGGAGGTTCACCCCTCCACTTT,CASSESGQSFGGSPLHF
few,-,TRBJ1-2,TRBV6-6,TGTGCCAGCTGGGGCGGTGGCTACACCTTC,CASWGGGYTF
-,-,TRBJ1-5,TRBV19,TGTGCCAGTAGTATAATGGGGGTAGGACAGCCCCAGCATTTT,CASSIMGVGQPQHF
-,-,TRBJ2-2,TRBV7-7,TGTGCCAGCAGCTTAGAGATTAACACCGGGGAGCTGTTTTTT,CASSLEINTGELFF
few,-,TRBJ2-7,TRBV28,TGTGCCAGCAGCTACCTTGGGAAAAGAACTAGCTACGAGCAGTACTTC,CASSYLGKRTSYEQYF
-,TRBD2,TRBJ2-3,TRBV11-2,TGTGCCAGCAGACTAGGGACTAGCGGGAGGACAGATACGCAGTATTTT,CASRLGTSGRTDTQYF